These T cell receptor beta chains were read from a single sample in a study of sequential checkpoint blockade in melanoma. Using immunoSEQ multiplex PCR, the repertoire was profiled, and TCRdb retains in-frame clones only, with some absent. The sample includes about 9,100 clones, roughly four fifths seen only once; the top ten take approximately 17%. The sample in question was CD8+ T cells sorted from blood (inferred from file names), obtained from a patient given nivolumab and ipilimumab in sequence. These receptors were taken from a human donor with melanoma. CDR3s include the opening cysteine and the closing phenylalanine or tryptophan. The order of the fields is clone size, V gene, D gene, J gene, CDR3 protein, CDR3 DNA. D genes are given only for firm matches. Size tells how often a clone was seen (once, few, many) or the class of an expanded clone, and some rows leave it out.

abundance: -; v_gene: TRBV5-4; d_gene: -; j_gene: TRBJ1-1; CDR3aa: CASNLDSSTEAFF; CDR3nt: TGTGCCAGCAACCTGGACAGCTCCACTGAAGCTTTCTTT
abundance: -; v_gene: TRBV29-1; d_gene: TRBD1; j_gene: TRBJ2-1; CDR3aa: CSATGQGDYNEQFF; CDR3nt: TGCAGCGCTACGGGACAGGGAGACTACAATGAGCAGTTCTTC
abundance: -; v_gene: TRBV5-1; d_gene: -; j_gene: TRBJ2-1; CDR3aa: CASSLLSGPYNEQFF; CDR3nt: TGCGCCAGCAGCCTTCTCAGCGGTCCCTACAATGAGCAGTTCTTC
abundance: -; v_gene: TRBV27; d_gene: -; j_gene: TRBJ2-3; CDR3aa: CASSRRDTQYF; CDR3nt: TGTGCCAGCAGTCGGCGGGATACGCAGTATTTT
abundance: -; v_gene: TRBV9; d_gene: TRBD1; j_gene: TRBJ2-1; CDR3aa: CASSVEGGGEQFF; CDR3nt: TGTGCCAGCAGCGTAGAAGGGGGCGGCGAGCAGTTCTTC
abundance: -; v_gene: TRBV5-1; d_gene: -; j_gene: TRBJ1-1; CDR3aa: CASSLWGTSTEALF; CDR3nt: TGCGCCAGCAGCTTGTGGGGGACATCTACTGAAGCTCTCTTT
abundance: -; v_gene: TRBV4-3; d_gene: -; j_gene: TRBJ1-1; CDR3aa: CASSQGTAVTEAFF; CDR3nt: TGCGCCAGCAGCCAAGGGACAGCCGTCACTGAAGCTTTCTTT
abundance: -; v_gene: TRBV30; d_gene: -; j_gene: TRBJ2-3; CDR3aa: CAWSGVADTQYF; CDR3nt: TGTGCCTGGAGTGGAGTTGCAGATACGCAGTATTTT
abundance: few; v_gene: TRBV4-1; d_gene: TRBD1; j_gene: TRBJ2-7; CDR3aa: CASSLEQGANEQYF; CDR3nt: TGCGCCAGCAGCCTGGAACAGGGGGCTAACGAGCAGTACTTC
abundance: -; v_gene: TRBV4-2; d_gene: -; j_gene: TRBJ2-1; CDR3aa: CASSQDPSGTYNEQFF; CDR3nt: TGTGCCAGCAGCCAAGATCCCAGCGGAACCTACAATGAGCAGTTCTTC
abundance: -; v_gene: TRBV9; d_gene: TRBD2; j_gene: TRBJ2-7; CDR3aa: CASSPTPGGAYEQYF; CDR3nt: TGTGCCAGCAGCCCGACCCCCGGGGGGGCCTACGAGCAGTACTTC
abundance: few; v_gene: TRBV18; d_gene: -; j_gene: TRBJ1-2; CDR3aa: CASSPPMGGLHGYTF; CDR3nt: TGTGCCAGCTCACCTCCGATGGGAGGGCTACATGGCTACACCTTC
abundance: once; v_gene: TRBV7-2; d_gene: TRBD2; j_gene: TRBJ2-7; CDR3aa: CASSLGRLAGAPSYEQYF; CDR3nt: TGTGCCAGCAGCTTAGGGAGGCTAGCGGGAGCCCCTTCCTACGAGCAGTACTTC
abundance: -; v_gene: TRBV6-5; d_gene: -; j_gene: TRBJ1-2; CDR3aa: CASSYQSTYVSYTF; CDR3nt: TGTGCCAGCAGTTACCAATCTACCTATGTTAGCTACACCTTC
abundance: -; v_gene: TRBV7-9; d_gene: TRBD1; j_gene: TRBJ2-7; CDR3aa: CASSYPGQGARGEQYF; CDR3nt: TGTGCCAGCAGCTACCCGGGACAGGGGGCAAGGGGAGAGCAGTACTTC
abundance: -; v_gene: TRBV9; d_gene: TRBD2; j_gene: TRBJ2-2; CDR3aa: CASSQPSGGTGELFF; CDR3nt: TGTGCCAGCAGCCAGCCGAGCGGGGGCACCGGGGAGCTGTTTTTT
abundance: -; v_gene: TRBV11-3; d_gene: TRBD1; j_gene: TRBJ2-7; CDR3aa: CASSSPDRDEQYF; CDR3nt: TGTGCCAGCAGCTCACCGGACAGGGACGAGCAGTACTTC